This T cell receptor beta chain derives from a study of memory CD4+ T cells and cytomegalovirus serostatus. Study-wide background: Healthy Belgian adult donors included several CMV-positive and approximately 25 CMV-negative people. Study-level findings and limits: About two fifths of the roughly 150 known CMV-associated TCRbeta sequences appeared in CD4+ memory.

In germline, CDR1 is LGHNA, CDR2 YNFKEQ. The CDR3 runs to 15 residues. Trimming shortened V by 1 base and J by 6 bases, and 13 bases separated the two germline ends. This clone came up a few times. Its antigen is unknown. The assay was immunoSEQ multiplex PCR, and TCRdb's table has in-frame clones only and misses some. The table has roughly 60,000 clones, around 77% seen once. Single viable CD3+CD4+CD8-CD45RO+ cells were sorted as the memory CD4+ T cells. After thawing, CD4+ T cells were positively selected. Input material: memory CD4+ T cells from blood. The rearrangement joins TRBV4-2 to TRBJ1-5, with D hard to call. The clonotype was recovered from an adult in good health and CMV-seronegative. The CDR3 spells CASSQVTAVGQPQHF. CDR3 sequence (DNA): TGTGCCAGCAGCCAAGTTACGGCAGTAGGTCAGCCCCAGCATTTT.